The following is a T cell receptor (beta chain) sequence with its context. Its antigen remains unidentified. This entry is derived from a study of cytotoxic CD8 clonotypes in ibrutinib-treated CLL. Study overall: Response was recorded as partial in approximately 25 patients and complete in 2; at median around 68 months, roughly 14 remained remitted and about twelve had progressed. Study-wide results and caveats: Clonality increased at ibrutinib response, then returned toward baseline at progression.

Investigators sourced approximately 2.1 micrograms of genomic DNA from cryopreserved PBMCs for TCR beta libraries. CDR3 length equals 11 residues. V was shortened by 8 bases and J by 1 base, with 3 bases between the two germline ends. CDR1 is SEHNR and CDR2 is FQNEAQ in the germline V gene (reference sequence). TCRdb's copy holds only in-frame clones and misses some; the assay was immunoSEQ multiplex PCR. Found here are about 300,000 clones, 70% to 80% of them singletons; the top ten hold 5.6%. The sample here was PBMCs, taken at disease progression, from a patient treated with ibrutinib. The gene calls are TRBV7-9 and TRBJ1-5, with no clear D. The sequence was obtained from a human donor with chronic lymphocytic leukemia. The CDR3 is CASGSNQPQHF. DNA for the CDR3: TGTGCCAGCGGCAGCAATCAGCCCCAGCATTTT.